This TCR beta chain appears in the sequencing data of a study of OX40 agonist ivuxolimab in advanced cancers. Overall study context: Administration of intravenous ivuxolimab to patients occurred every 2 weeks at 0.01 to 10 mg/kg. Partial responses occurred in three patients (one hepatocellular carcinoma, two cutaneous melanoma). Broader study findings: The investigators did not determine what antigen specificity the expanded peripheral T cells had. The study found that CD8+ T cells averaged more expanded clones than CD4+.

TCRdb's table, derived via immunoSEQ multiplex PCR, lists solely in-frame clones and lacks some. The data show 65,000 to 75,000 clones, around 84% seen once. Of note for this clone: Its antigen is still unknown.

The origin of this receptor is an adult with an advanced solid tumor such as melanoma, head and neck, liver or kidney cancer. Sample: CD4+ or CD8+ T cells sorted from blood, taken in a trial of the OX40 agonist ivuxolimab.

The CDR3 is CASSYSAGGPYGYTF. The CDR3 DNA reads TGTGCCAGCAGTTACTCGGCAGGGGGCCCCTATGGCTACACCTTC. The rearrangement links TRBV6-5 to TRBJ1-2; TRBD1 agrees at 8 bases. There are 15 residues in the CDR3. The V gene's germline CDR1 is MNHEY and CDR2 SVGAGI. The V segment lost 0 bases and the J segment 4 bases; nucleotides outside the gene matches: 4.